The text below deals with one T cell receptor (beta chain). This clonotype has more than one count but fewer than ten. Its antigen is currently not known. No per-base quality is available; no much larger clone lies one base away. The source of the sample is a study of T cells in Graves' hyperthyroidism and ophthalmopathy (dated 2019 in TCRdb). Regarding the research as a whole: Peripheral blood samples were taken at initial diagnosis, before any treatment was given. To identify TCR V-J signatures that set the groups apart, the researchers used a discovery cohort of about a hundred patients, made up of 40 to 45 with Graves' ophthalmopathy and some 55 with stable Graves' hyperthyroidism. Whether ophthalmopathy could be predicted prospectively was tested in an independent validation cohort made up of roughly 19 hyperthyroidism patients plus 17 patients who later progressed to ophthalmopathy. The roughly 94 discovery patients were randomly split 7:3 into training and test sets. The study also compared thyroid tissue and blood T-cell repertoires from roughly 6 Graves' hyperthyroidism patients. After blood sampling, hyperthyroidism patients were treated with methimazole at a starting dose of 30 mg daily, and ophthalmopathy patients were treated with high-dose intravenous methylprednisolone. The paper describes TCR Vbeta CDR3 sequencing of 135 peripheral blood samples, made up of 43 ophthalmopathy patients, over 70 hyperthyroidism patients and around 17 progressor patients.

A patient counted as having stable Graves' hyperthyroidism if no progression to ophthalmopathy occurred over 18 months of follow-up. Hyperthyroidism patients were newly diagnosed, with disease duration under 2 months, and aged 18 to 65 years. The study excluded patients with uncontrolled infections, other autoimmune diseases, pregnancy or lactation. Diagnoses relied on clinical symptoms, serum thyroxine and TRAb, thyroid ultrasound and orbital computed tomography. PBMCs were separated from under 11 ml of fresh peripheral blood using Ficoll-Paque density gradient centrifugation. Trizol reagent was used to extract total RNA, and RNA quality was then checked on an Agilent 2100 Bioanalyzer. The CDR3 sequence holds 18 residues, the cysteine and phenylalanine included. The only DNA kept is the CDR3, 54 bases in frame from the first base. After removal of 4 bases from V and 0 bases from J, the junction retains 11 bases not matched to a gene. As encoded in the germline V gene (reference sequence), CDR1 is SGHAT while CDR2 is FQDESV.

Amplification of TCR beta CDR3 regions was carried out from RNA transcripts. The first round of RT-PCR for the TCR CDR3 was performed with the HTBI primer set and the Qiagen OneStep RT-PCR kit. A second multiplex PCR round built the libraries, followed by size selection and purification. Libraries were sequenced paired-end with 100 bp reads on an Illumina HiSeq2000. In the authors' own workflow: Raw data were processed with SOAPnuke, discarding reads with adapters, uncalled bases, mean Phred below 15, or no exact constant-primer or identifier match. COPE v1.2.5 was used to merge high-quality paired reads, and clonotypes were defined as unique nucleotide sequences. MiTCR v1.1 was used to align the clonotypes against IMGT TRBV, TRBD and TRBJ reference segments. Only V-J combinations with frequency above 0.0001, covering roughly 99% of repertoires, were analysed. The TCS score was defined as F50 (clonal expansion) divided by E x V (chaos), with BLOSUM62-based TCRdist calculated between CDR3 peptides within each V-J. Welch's t-statistics and random forest reduced approximately 520 V-J features to 10 to 15, which were used in a naive Bayes classifier (R e1071). The public reads were run again by TCRdb, first through fastp at Q25 and then through MiXCR, and only productive beta chains were kept. Every distinct CDR3 protein forms one entry, paired with its most common genes and DNA. The V and J calls here are based on TCRdb, not the publication. This sample has 470,000 or so distinct CDR3 sequences in its table, and under 25% of those were observed once. In total, the top ten clones hold more than 20% of the sample.

Results and caveats for the whole study, not just this receptor: In validation, the model predicted progression to ophthalmopathy with approximately 69% sensitivity and about 72% specificity, a median of 6.5 months before onset. Blood samples also contained most of the expanded thyroid clonotypes (frequency above 0.001), which suggests that blood repertoires may reflect thyroid immune responses. A 13 V-J signature model separated ophthalmopathy from stable hyperthyroidism, with around 88% sensitivity and about 81% specificity in cross-validation and 80%/75% in testing. No statistical method was used to fix the sample size in advance, and group allocation was not hidden from the investigators.

The chain is assembled from TRBV11-1 and TRBJ1-1, and TRBD1 aligns with 10 junction nucleotides. The clonotype comes from a man younger than 35 with Graves' hyperthyroidism. Sequences were obtained from blood. The DNA reads TGTGCCAGCAGCTCGTGGGGACAGGGGAAAGCATTGAACACTGAAGCTTTCTTT. This is translated as CASSSWGQGKALNTEAFF.